One sample yielded the 11 T cell receptor beta chains listed below, sequenced in a study of Ad26.COV2.S vaccination and SARS-CoV-2 variants. Here immunoSEQ multiplex PCR was the method, and the copy in TCRdb shows in-frame clones only, minus some. The sample contains some 480,000 clones, 70% to 90% of which appear only once. Described treatment: roughly 20 received Ad26.COV2.S at low or high dose, single or two shots; about 5 received placebo; per-sample allocation not given. Sampling happened 63 days after the first vaccine or placebo injection. Material: peripheral blood, obtained in a trial of Ad26.COV2.S vaccine versus placebo. Receptors originate from a person between 18 and 65 years old who received the Ad26.COV2.S COVID-19 vaccine or a placebo.

The chain employs TRBV6-5 and TRBJ2-1; TRBD2 aligns across 8 bases. CDR1 and CDR2 from the germline V gene are MNHEY and SVGAGI. The trim removed 6 bases at V and 9 bases at J, leaving 13 bases unmatched. The CDR3 loop spans 15 amino acids. The CDR3 reads CASSREGGIWPEQFF. The DNA of the CDR3 is TGTGCCAGCAGCCGGGAGGGCGGGATATGGCCTGAGCAGTTCTTC.

The chain is built from TRBV24-1 and TRBJ1-5; D not resolved. CDR1 is KGHDR and CDR2 is SFDVKD in the germline V gene. The CDR3 loop spans 12 amino acids. V gave up 3 bases and J gave up 10 bases, with 9 bases separating them. The CDR3 region is CATSDALRPQHF. The CDR3 DNA reads as TGTGCCACCAGTGATGCACTAAGACCCCAGCATTTT.

The V call is TRBV30, the J call TRBJ2-7; TRBD2 aligns across 10 bases. The CDR3 is made up of 16 amino acids. The V and J ends lost 3 bases and 1 base, in that order; junction bases with no gene match: 9. Germline CDR1 and CDR2: GTSNPN and SVGIG (reference sequence). CDR3 residues: CAWSLYWTSGSYEQYF. In DNA form, the CDR3 reads TGTGCCTGGAGCCTTTATTGGACTAGCGGTTCCTACGAGCAGTACTTC. Based on the CDR3 plus reference TRBV30 and TRBJ2-7, the full variable domain is SQTIHQWPATLVQPVGSPLSLECTVEGTSNPNLYWYRQAAGRGLQLLFYSVGIGQISSEVPQNLSASRPQDRQFILSSKKLLLSDSGFYLCAWSLYWTSGSYEQYFGPGTRLTVT.

The chain carries TRBV28 and TRBJ1-2, with 11 bases matching TRBD1. Unmatched junction bases numbered 9, after V lost 2 bases and J lost 7 bases. Per the germline V gene, CDR1 is MDHEN and CDR2 is SYDVKM. This CDR3 has 16 amino acids. The CDR3 spells CASSLTAGQGATGYTF. As DNA, the CDR3 is TGTGCCAGCAGTTTAACGGCAGGACAGGGGGCGACTGGCTACACCTTC.

The chain combines TRBV7-2 with TRBJ1-4, with a possible D match to TRBD1 (6 bases). Per germline, CDR1 SGHTA and CDR2 FQGNSA. This CDR3 region has 14 residues. V gave up 8 bases and J gave up 8 bases, with 18 bases separating them. CDR3 loop: CASGPGQRIEKLFF. The CDR3 DNA sequence: TGTGCCAGCGGTCCGGGACAACGAATAGAAAAACTGTTTTTT. Full variable domain (remainder filled in from reference TRBV7-2 and TRBJ1-4): GAGVSQSPSNKVTEKGKDVELRCDPISGHTALYWYRQSLGQGLEFLIYFQGNSAPDKSGLPSDRFSAERTGGSVSTLTIQRTQQEDSAVYLCASGPGQRIEKLFFGSGTQLSVL.

The chain is built from TRBV24-1 and TRBJ2-1; 7 positions match TRBD2. With V trimmed by 4 bases and J by 7 bases, 9 bases remained unmatched. Germline-derived CDR1 and CDR2 are KGHDR and SFDVKD. This CDR3 contains 15 residues. The CDR3 loop reads CATSDKPLARNEQFF. CDR3 sequence (DNA): TGTGCCACCAGTGACAAACCACTAGCGAGGAATGAGCAGTTCTTC.

This chain joins TRBV6-1 and TRBJ2-7; the D is unclear. The CDR3 has 15 amino acids. Trimming shortened V by 1 base and J by 2 bases, and 12 bases separated the two germline ends. Germline CDR1 and CDR2: MNHNS and SASEGT. This CDR3 reads CASSEGASSPYEQYF. The CDR3 DNA follows: TGTGCCAGCAGTGAAGGTGCGTCGAGCCCCTACGAGCAGTACTTC.

This clone came up once. This chain uses TRBV28 with TRBJ2-7, with TRBD2 matching over 7 bases. Germline trimming cut 6 bases from V and 6 bases from J; bases unmatched to any gene: 23. The CDR3 totals 18 residues. The germline V gene has CDR1 MDHEN and CDR2 SYDVKM. The CDR3 here is CASSRRLREGRPVGEQYF. Written as DNA, the CDR3 is TGTGCCAGCAGCCGACGGTTGAGGGAGGGCCGTCCGGTCGGCGAGCAGTACTTC.

V usage is TRBV3-1 (or the pseudogene TRBV3-2) and J usage is TRBJ1-2, with D unresolved. CDR3 length: 15 amino acids. V was trimmed by 0 bases and J by 5 bases, leaving 13 bases between them. Germline CDR1 is LGHDT and CDR2 is YNNKEL (reference sequence). The CDR3 loop is CASSQDHGPSYGYTF. The CDR3 DNA follows: TGTGCCAGCAGCCAAGATCATGGGCCCTCGTATGGCTACACCTTC.

The V call is TRBV7-2, the J call TRBJ1-2, with unresolved D. This CDR3 contains 14 residues. Trimming left V 2 bases short and J 7 bases short, with 14 bases between. Germline CDR1 is SGHTA and CDR2 is FQGNSA. The DNA for the CDR3 is TGTGCCAGCAGCTTATTCGGGCCGGGATCTGGCTACACCTTC. This gives the protein CASSLFGPGSGYTF.

The J gene is TRBJ1-6, the V gene TRBV3-1 (or the pseudogene TRBV3-2); D unclear. Germline V gene lookup returns CDR1 LGHDT and CDR2 YNNKEL (reference sequence). Trimming stripped 3 bases from V and 10 bases from J, with 10 bases between. There are 13 residues in the CDR3. As DNA, the CDR3 is TGTGCCAGCAGCCATGGAAACGGATCACCCCTCCACTTT. Its protein product is CASSHGNGSPLHF.